One sample yielded the 11 T cell receptor beta chains listed below, sequenced in a study of T-cell reconstitution after alpha-beta-depleted transplantation in children. The authors prepared the TCRbeta library with unique molecular identifiers. TCRdb reprocessed the PCR reads via MiXCR and lists one record per CDR3 protein. The profile shows 600,000 to 700,000 distinct CDR3 sequences, roughly 17% of them singletons. The sequences come from PBMCs from the stem cell graft donor, collected from the stem cell graft. All receptors derive from a human donor who donated a stem cell graft to a child with acute myeloid leukemia.

This clonotype appeared many times. This chain joins TRBV20-1 and TRBJ2-1; D unclear. The CDR3 covers 14 residues. CDR1 DFQATT and CDR2 SNEGSKA come from the germline V gene (reference sequence). V lost 5 bases and J lost 0, with 11 bases in between. The CDR3 protein is CSAERLASYNEQFF. As DNA, the CDR3 is TGCAGTGCTGAGAGACTCGCCTCCTACAATGAGCAGTTCTTC.

At least ten counts were recorded for this clonotype. V usage is TRBV20-1 and J usage is TRBJ1-4; 7 bases are shared with TRBD1. The CDR3 consists of 16 residues. Trimming at V came to 0 bases and at J to 4 bases, leaving 8 bases not matched to a gene. CDR1 DFQATT and CDR2 SNEGSKA come from the germline V gene (reference sequence). The CDR3: CSARDVRDSHNEKLFF. CDR3 bases: TGCAGTGCTAGAGATGTCCGGGACAGTCATAATGAAAAACTGTTTTTT.

In its sample, this clonotype was seen many times. The CDR3 loop reads CSAREGQGTSPLHF. DNA of the CDR3: TGCAGTGCCAGGGAGGGACAGGGTACTTCACCCCTCCACTTT. V and J are TRBV20-1 and TRBJ1-6; TRBD1 matches 9 bases. V trimming: 6 bases; J trimming: 9 bases; junction bases outside the gene matches: 9. CDR3 length: 14 residues. In germline, CDR1 is DFQATT, CDR2 SNEGSKA (reference sequence).

The V and J genes are TRBV20-1 and TRBJ2-3; 13 nucleotides agree with TRBD2. J gave up 6 bases and V 4 bases, and 7 bases lay outside the gene matches. The CDR3 consists of 15 residues. The germline CDR1 and CDR2 sequences are DFQATT and SNEGSKA (reference sequence). The CDR3 loop is CSATRLAGGRDTQYF. CDR3 sequence (DNA): TGCAGTGCTACCCGACTAGCGGGGGGCAGGGATACGCAGTATTTT.

The gene calls are TRBV9 and TRBJ2-7; possibly TRBD1 or TRBD2 for D (5 bases each). Trimming left V 7 bases short and J 2 bases short, with 16 bases between. Germline CDR1 SGDLS, CDR2 YYNGEE. The CDR3 is 14 residues long. CDR3: CASGSSEGPYEQYF. Here the CDR3 DNA reads TGTGCCAGCGGCTCAAGCGAGGGGCCCTACGAGCAGTACTTC.

This rearrangement joins TRBV20-1 to TRBJ2-3, with D perhaps being TRBD1 or TRBD2 (6 bases each). Germline V gene data show CDR1 as DFQATT and CDR2 as SNEGSKA (reference sequence). Trimming pared 6 bases from V and 8 bases from J, leaving 9 bases between. CDR3 length: 10 residues. CDR3 residues: CSAEGGTQYF. As DNA, the CDR3 is TGCAGTGCGGAGGGGGGTACGCAGTATTTT.

This clonotype has only a few counts. The chain combines TRBV5-1 with TRBJ1-5, with 8 bases that match TRBD1. J gave up 7 bases and V 0 bases, and 6 bases lay outside the gene matches. The CDR3 extends over 15 amino acids. Per the germline V gene, CDR1 is SGHRS and CDR2 is YFSETQ. CDR3 sequence: CASSLGTGYRQPQHF. In DNA, the CDR3 is TGCGCCAGCAGCTTGGGGACAGGGTACCGGCAGCCCCAGCATTTT.

About this clonotype: This may be a read error, as it is one base from a much larger clone. J is TRBJ1-4 and V is TRBV6-1; D is perhaps TRBD1 (6 bases). The CDR3 spans 15 residues. Germline lookup yields CDR1 MNHNS and CDR2 SASEGT. The CDR3 region is CTSRNVGGPNEKLFF. In DNA form, the CDR3 reads TGTACCAGCAGAAACGTGGGGGGGCCTAATGAAAAACTGTTTTTT.

The chain carries TRBV5-1 and TRBJ1-2; TRBD1 aligns across 11 bases. Germline loops: CDR1 SGHRS, CDR2 YFSETQ. Unmatched junction bases numbered 4, after V lost 1 base and J lost 8 bases. The CDR3 sequence is 14 residues long. The CDR3 protein is CASSLPGQGGGYTF. DNA for the CDR3: TGCGCCAGCAGCTTGCCGGGACAGGGGGGCGGCTACACCTTC.

Many counts were recorded for this clonotype. The chain carries TRBV7-2 and TRBJ2-1, with a weak D call TRBD2 (6 bases). This CDR3 region has 13 residues. Trimming removed 1 base at V and 6 bases at J, with 7 bases between. Germline V gene data show CDR1 as SGHTA and CDR2 as FQGNSA. The CDR3 DNA follows: TGTGCCAGCAGCTTAGACGGGAGCAATGAGCAGTTCTTC. Translated: CASSLDGSNEQFF.

In this sample, this clonotype turned up a few times. The chain is built from TRBV12-3 or TRBV12-4 and TRBJ2-7; D possibly corresponds to TRBD1 (6 bases). V was cut by 4 bases and J by 6 bases, with 10 bases left in between. The CDR3 consists of 12 residues. The CDR3 sequence is CASSWGHIEQYF. CDR3 coding DNA: TGTGCCAGCAGTTGGGGACACATCGAGCAGTACTTC.